The T cell receptor (beta chain) described here comes from a study of blood T cells in healthy people across ages. Overall study results and limits: In older individuals, TCR beta diversity per million T cells was lower, falling roughly linearly with age. Compared with aged donors, long-lived donors showed fewer expanded clones, suggesting selection. When one million T cells were used, diversity estimates were thought to be underestimates.

For this clonotype: What it recognizes is unknown.

V was cut by 7 bases and J by 1 base, with 11 bases left in between. The CDR3 extends over 12 amino acids. In germline, CDR1 is SQVTM, CDR2 ANQGSEA. For the second PCR, which ran for about 7 to 11 cycles, a sample-barcoded 5' primer and a J-beta primer mix were used. TCRdb re-called the 5' RACE reads through MiXCR, storing one row per CDR3 protein. Of hundreds of thousands of distinct CDR3 sequences in the sample, roughly 50% are singletons; the top ten hold about 20%. The sequence came from a man aged 25 to 40 in good health. Sequences were obtained from blood. The rearrangement joins TRBV29-1 to TRBJ2-7; D is possibly TRBD2 (5 bases). The CDR3 DNA sequence: TGCAGCGCCATAGGAGGATCCTACGAGCAGTACTTC. Translated, it gives CSAIGGSYEQYF.